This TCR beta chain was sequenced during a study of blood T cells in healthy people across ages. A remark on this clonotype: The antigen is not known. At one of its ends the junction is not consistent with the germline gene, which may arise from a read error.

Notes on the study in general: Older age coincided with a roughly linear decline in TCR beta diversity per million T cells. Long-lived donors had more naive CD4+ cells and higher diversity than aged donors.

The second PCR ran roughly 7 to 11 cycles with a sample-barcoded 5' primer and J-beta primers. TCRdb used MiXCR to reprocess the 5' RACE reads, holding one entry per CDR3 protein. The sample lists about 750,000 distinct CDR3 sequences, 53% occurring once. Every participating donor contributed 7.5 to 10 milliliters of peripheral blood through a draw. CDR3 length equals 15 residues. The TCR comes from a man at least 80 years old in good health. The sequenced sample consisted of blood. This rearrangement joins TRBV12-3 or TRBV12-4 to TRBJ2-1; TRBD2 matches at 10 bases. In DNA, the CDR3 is TGTGCCAACAGTCTGGCTAGCGGGAGATACAATGAGCAGTTCTTC. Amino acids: CANSLASGRYNEQFF.